Listed below are T cell receptor beta chains from one sample, sequenced in a study of blood T cell repertoires in COVID-19. The method was immunoSEQ multiplex PCR; TCRdb's version includes in-frame clones alone and lacks a portion of them. Among around 140,000 clones listed, about four fifths were seen once. Input material: PBMCs or T cells enriched from blood (not recorded which). The source is a woman aged 50 to 65 with acute COVID-19. CDR3s leave out the opening cysteine and the closing phenylalanine or tryptophan. Each record gives: V gene, J gene, CDR3 protein.

TRBV6-5	TRBJ2-7	ASYLGSTYEQY
TRBV19	TRBJ1-2	ASSSRGGRYGYT
TRBV10-3	TRBJ2-2	AISPGLAGESGELF
TRBV12-5	TRBJ1-5	ASAPPGYGNQPQH
TRBV14	TRBJ1-6	ASSRDRVQSPLH
TRBV19	TRBJ1-2	ASSSGQGWGNYGYT
TRBV7-2	TRBJ1-5	ASARQSNQPQH
TRBV7-8	TRBJ2-7	ASSLGSSGGSYEQY
TRBV15	TRBJ2-7	ATSGRGGTSSYEQY
TRBV28	TRBJ2-7	ASSPRTSGQMAYEQY
TRBV3-1/TRBV3-2	TRBJ2-3	ASSQDLWQGETDTQY
TRBV7-9	TRBJ1-1	ASSLIAGQSSGNTEAF
TRBV7-8	TRBJ2-3	AGRAAGADTQY
TRBV27	TRBJ1-2	ASSPTGQGTSNYGYT
TRBV18	TRBJ2-4	ASSPPNILAKNIQY
TRBV11-2	TRBJ1-5	ASSLEGQGFSPQH
TRBV28	TRBJ1-3	ASSSPGTSLYSGNTIY
TRBV3-1/TRBV3-2	TRBJ2-7	ASSHPARTNSYEQY
TRBV11-3	TRBJ2-7	ASSHRGEQY
TRBV5-1	TRBJ2-5	ASSLGLGLETQY
TRBV25-1	TRBJ2-5	ASSREGAGQETQY
TRBV5-1	TRBJ2-7	ASSLGLASDEQY
TRBV30	TRBJ2-5	AWSVQKGAWEETQY
TRBV20-1	TRBJ2-1	SAIYYNEQF
TRBV6-5	TRBJ2-7	ASSWRFQGPYEQY
TRBV5-1	TRBJ2-7	ASSLVPGGSYEQY
TRBV28	TRBJ1-2	ASSLSANYGYT
TRBV28	TRBJ1-2	ASSSHSGDGYT
TRBV16	TRBJ2-3	ASSQSSGTVSDTQY
TRBV27	TRBJ1-4	ASSFGRGNEKLF
TRBV4-2	TRBJ1-3	ASSQVQSRSGNTIY
TRBV19	TRBJ1-5	ASRYWGQGNQPQH
TRBV14	TRBJ2-5	ASSQDSGETQY
TRBV5-5	TRBJ1-1	ASSLEAGGLEAF
TRBV11-2	TRBJ2-1	ASSLGVLVKDEQF
TRBV5-1	TRBJ2-5	ASNLGTSSETQY
TRBV20-1	TRBJ2-7	SASRAGVHEQY
TRBV2	TRBJ1-6	ASGDRRWSPLH
TRBV7-2	TRBJ1-6	ASSPEGGTNSPLH
TRBV6-5	TRBJ1-1	ASSYSWDRGNTEAF
TRBV12-5	TRBJ2-1	ASGLGREGRRQF
TRBV24-1	TRBJ2-2	ATSDLSGELF
TRBV30	TRBJ1-1	AWTEGRVATEAF
TRBV7-8	TRBJ2-6	ASSSPPPGGNGANVLT
TRBV18	TRBJ2-7	ASSPTRTSGSGEQY
TRBV11-2	TRBJ2-1	ASSPGLAGTFQNNEQF
TRBV4-3	TRBJ2-3	ASSQDRQLAGATDTQY
TRBV7-9	TRBJ1-1	ASRKGDLNTEAF
TRBV18	TRBJ2-5	ASSPPSVEETQY
TRBV27	TRBJ2-1	ASSSGLTHNEQF
TRBV7-9	TRBJ2-1	ASSLVVVSGALEQF
TRBV12-3/TRBV12-4	TRBJ2-5	ASSLLPGVQY
TRBV4-2	TRBJ2-7	ASSERVAGVDNEQY
TRBV19	TRBJ2-3	ASNRGASTDTQY
TRBV7-6	TRBJ2-7	ASSLDSGGSYEQY
TRBV5-8	TRBJ1-2	ASTPGALRTPYGYT
TRBV4-1	TRBJ1-5	ASSDRGRNQPQH
TRBV7-9	TRBJ1-6	ASTVGQVESPLH
TRBV10-1	TRBJ2-1	ASSEGDGSSYNEQF